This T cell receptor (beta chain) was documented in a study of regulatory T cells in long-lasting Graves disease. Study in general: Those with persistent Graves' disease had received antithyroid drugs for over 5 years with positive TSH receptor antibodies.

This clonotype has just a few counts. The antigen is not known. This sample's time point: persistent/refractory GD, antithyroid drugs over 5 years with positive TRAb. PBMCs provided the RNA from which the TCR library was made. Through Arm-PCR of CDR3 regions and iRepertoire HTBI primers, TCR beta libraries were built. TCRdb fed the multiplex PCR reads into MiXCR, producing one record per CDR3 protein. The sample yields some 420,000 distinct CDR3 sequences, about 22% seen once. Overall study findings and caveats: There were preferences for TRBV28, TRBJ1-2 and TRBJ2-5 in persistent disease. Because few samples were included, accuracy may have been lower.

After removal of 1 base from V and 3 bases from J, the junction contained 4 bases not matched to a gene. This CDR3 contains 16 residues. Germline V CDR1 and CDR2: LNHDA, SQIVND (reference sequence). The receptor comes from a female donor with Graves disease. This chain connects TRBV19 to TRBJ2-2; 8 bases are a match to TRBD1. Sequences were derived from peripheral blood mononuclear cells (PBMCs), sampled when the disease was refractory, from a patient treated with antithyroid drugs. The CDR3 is CASSIVAGGDTGELFF. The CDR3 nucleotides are TGTGCCAGTAGTATAGTCGCAGGGGGCGACACCGGGGAGCTGTTTTTT. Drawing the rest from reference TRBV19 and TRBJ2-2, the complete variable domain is DGGITQSPKYLFRKEGQNVTLSCEQNLNHDAMYWYRQDPGQGLRLIYYSQIVNDFQKGDIAEGYSVSREKKESFPLTVTSAQKNPTAFYLCASSIVAGGDTGELFFGEGSRLTVL.